This T cell receptor beta chain was recorded in a study of beta chain features in type 1 diabetes. This clone has only a few counts. Its matching antigen is unknown. Sequenced material consisted of expressed TCRB transcripts (all of the isolated RNA was reverse transcribed). Libraries were prepared by immunoSEQ multiplex PCR; TCRdb keeps only in-frame clonotypes and omits some of them. The data hold 900,000 or so clones, with under 20% observed a single time. A CD45RO/CCR7/CD25/CD127/CD95/CD27 panel sorted naive, central memory, regulatory and stem cell-like memory CD4+ cells. This CDR3 comprises 15 residues. Germline V CDR1 and CDR2: SGHNT, YENEEA. V lost 4 bases and J lost 2, with 11 bases in between. Study-wide results and limits: No resolution was reached here on whether HLA type influences TCRB rearrangement.

This TCR derives from a young woman in good health. The chain carries TRBV11-3 and TRBJ2-2; weak D call: TRBD1 (5 bases). The sequencing sample was made of naive CD4+ T cells from blood. CDR3 loop: CASSSGRANTGELFF. CDR3 DNA: TGTGCCAGCAGCTCGGGCAGGGCAAACACCGGGGAGCTGTTTTTT.